Following are 12 T cell receptor beta chains from one sample sequenced in a study of OX40 agonist ivuxolimab in advanced cancers. TCRdb's table, derived via immunoSEQ multiplex PCR, lists solely in-frame clones and lacks some. This sample carries 25,000 or so clones, over 70% of them seen once, and the ten largest clones take approximately 9.6%. Sequences were derived from CD4+ or CD8+ T cells sorted from blood, sampled in a trial of the OX40 agonist ivuxolimab. Source of these receptors: an adult with an advanced solid tumor such as melanoma, head and neck, liver or kidney cancer.

The chain combines TRBV27 with TRBJ2-5, with D unclear. CDR1 MNHEY and CDR2 SMNVEV come from the germline V gene (reference sequence). There are 13 residues in the CDR3. V lost 2 bases and J lost 5, with 9 bases in between. The DNA of the CDR3 is TGTGCCAGCAGTTTAAGGGTTAGGGAGACCCAGTACTTC. Translated: CASSLRVRETQYF.

This chain joins TRBV19 and TRBJ2-5; 9 positions agree with TRBD1. The CDR3 runs 14 residues. V shed 4 bases, J shed 4 bases, and the junction held 4 bases outside the gene matches. Germline-derived CDR1 and CDR2 are LNHDA and SQIVND (reference sequence). This CDR3 reads CASSRTGVGETQYF. CDR3 bases: TGTGCCAGTAGTAGGACAGGGGTGGGAGAGACCCAGTACTTC.

The chain combines TRBV20-1 with TRBJ2-2, with D hard to call. Germline CDR1 and CDR2: DFQATT and SNEGSKA (reference sequence). Trimming cost V 5 bases and J 5 bases, with 6 bases left between them. This CDR3 is built from 11 residues. CDR3 residues: CSALGTGELFF. For the CDR3, the DNA is TGCAGTGCTTTAGGTACCGGGGAGCTGTTTTTT.

CDR3: CASRWTSGSEQYF. Written as DNA, the CDR3 is TGTGCCAGCAGATGGACTAGCGGGAGCGAGCAGTACTTC. The chain recombines TRBV27 with TRBJ2-7; 13 nucleotides align to TRBD2. The germline CDR1 and CDR2 sequences are MNHEY and SMNVEV (reference sequence). V lost 6 bases, J lost 6 bases, and 2 bases stayed unmatched. This CDR3 has 13 amino acids.

J is TRBJ1-2 and V is TRBV6-5, with 7 bases aligning to TRBD1. Germline trimming cut 6 bases from V and 2 bases from J; bases unmatched to any gene: 9. CDR3 size: 15 residues. CDR1 is MNHEY and CDR2 is SVGAGI in the germline V gene. CDR3 coding DNA: TGTGCCAGCAGAGGCCGACAGGGACTCAACTATGGCTACACCTTC. Translation gives CASRGRQGLNYGYTF.

The rearrangement uses TRBV19 and TRBJ2-2, with D possibly called TRBD1 or TRBD2 (5 bases each). V dropped 6 bases and J dropped 0 bases, with 8 bases sitting between them. The CDR3 extends over 14 amino acids. From germline, CDR1 is LNHDA and CDR2 SQIVND (reference sequence). CDR3 in amino acids: CASRGRANTGELFF. CDR3 coding DNA: TGTGCCAGTAGGGGGCGGGCGAACACCGGGGAGCTGTTTTTT.

The chain recombines TRBV7-9 with TRBJ2-1, with a tentative D call TRBD2 (5 bases). V lost 11 bases to trimming and J lost 2 bases, with 7 bases between them. CDR1 and CDR2 (germline): SEHNR, FQNEAQ (reference sequence). The CDR3 runs to 11 residues. For the CDR3, the DNA is TGTGCCCCGGGGACCTACAATGAGCAGTTCTTC. Its translation is CAPGTYNEQFF.

This clone appeared once. The chain employs TRBV18 and TRBJ1-5, with 10 nucleotides matching TRBD1. Germline V gene sequence: CDR1 KGHSH, CDR2 LQKENI. This CDR3 has 14 amino acids. With 6 bases clipped from V and 5 bases from J, the junction kept 4 bases outside the gene matches. CDR3 region: CASSPTGGDQPQHF. The CDR3 DNA reads TGTGCCAGCTCCCCGACAGGGGGCGATCAGCCCCAGCATTTT.

This chain uses TRBV10-1 with TRBJ2-7; 7 bases map to TRBD2. Trimming cost V 3 bases and J 3 bases; bases outside gene matches: 11. CDR1 WNHNN and CDR2 SYGVQD come from the germline V gene (reference sequence). The CDR3 runs 16 residues. CDR3 loop: CASSDFRKAGLYEQYF. CDR3 nucleotides: TGCGCCAGCAGTGATTTCCGGAAAGCGGGGCTCTACGAGCAGTACTTC.

The chain has TRBV2 and TRBJ2-1, with D possibly matching TRBD2 (5 bases). From germline, CDR1 is SNHLY and CDR2 FYNNEI. The CDR3 is made up of 15 amino acids. Trimming took off 5 bases at V and 4 bases at J, with 15 bases between the two ends. The chain's CDR3 is CASSPILDSYNEQFF. CDR3 sequence (DNA): TGTGCCAGCAGTCCAATTTTGGACTCTTACAATGAGCAGTTCTTC.

This clone was picked up a small number of times. The chain carries TRBV2 and TRBJ2-7; 11 bases line up with TRBD2. From germline, CDR1 is SNHLY and CDR2 FYNNEI. CDR3 size: 16 residues. Trimming removed 6 bases from V and 3 bases from J; junction bases left unmatched: 10. The CDR3 DNA reads as TGTGCCAGCAGCGACACCATAGCGGGAGGGCTCTACGAGCAGTACTTC. This sequence encodes CASSDTIAGGLYEQYF.

The chain recombines TRBV10-3 with TRBJ1-4, with D hard to call. The CDR3 runs 18 residues. Germline assignment: CDR1 ENHRY and CDR2 SYGVKD. V was trimmed by 0 bases and J by 5 bases, leaving 19 bases between them. The CDR3 DNA is TGTGCCATCAGTGAGTCGAGTCCCACCGAGCTTTTCAATGAAAAACTGTTTTTT. As protein: CAISESSPTELFNEKLFF.